Listed below are T cell receptor beta chains from one sample, sequenced in a study of shared clonotypes between healthy human individuals. Repertoires were generated with immunoSEQ multiplex PCR, while TCRdb's copy carries only in-frame clones and drops some. The sample consists of 1.6 million or so clones, about 96% of them appearing once. Sequenced sample: naive CD4+ T cells sorted from blood. Source of these receptors: a man younger than 40 in good health. Both conserved end residues are part of each CDR3. A D gene is named only where the DNA matches it firmly. Where a row states a size, it is once, few, many or the class of an expanded clone; other rows omit it.

clone size: NA
D gene: NA
V gene: TRBV18
J gene: TRBJ2-3
CDR3 DNA: TGTGCCAGCTCACCACCTGGAAAGCAGGATACGCAGTATTTT
CDR3 protein: CASSPPGKQDTQYF

clone size: NA
D gene: TRBD1
V gene: TRBV14
J gene: TRBJ2-1
CDR3 DNA: TGTGCCAGCAGCCAGCTAAACTTCGGACAGGGGGCCGACAATGAGCAGTTCTTC
CDR3 protein: CASSQLNFGQGADNEQFF

clone size: NA
D gene: NA
V gene: TRBV5-1
J gene: TRBJ2-3
CDR3 DNA: TGCGCCAGCAGCTTGGAGCAGATCACAGATACGCAGTATTTT
CDR3 protein: CASSLEQITDTQYF

clone size: NA
D gene: NA
V gene: TRBV10-2
J gene: TRBJ1-5
CDR3 DNA: TGCGCCAGCAGTGAAATATTTCAGGCCCAGCATTTT
CDR3 protein: CASSEIFQAQHF

clone size: NA
D gene: NA
V gene: TRBV5-4
J gene: TRBJ2-1
CDR3 DNA: TGTGCCAGCAGCTTTGGGTCGGGAGAGTCGTTAAGAGAGCAGTTCTTC
CDR3 protein: CASSFGSGESLREQFF

clone size: NA
D gene: NA
V gene: TRBV7-6
J gene: TRBJ2-3
CDR3 DNA: TGTGCCAGCAAAGGCTGGGGCCCAGATACGCAGTATTTT
CDR3 protein: CASKGWGPDTQYF

clone size: NA
D gene: NA
V gene: TRBV15
J gene: TRBJ1-4
CDR3 DNA: TGTGCCACCAGCAGAGGCGGGGGCGGGGAAAAACTGTTTTTT
CDR3 protein: CATSRGGGGEKLFF

clone size: once
D gene: TRBD1
V gene: TRBV29-1
J gene: TRBJ1-4
CDR3 DNA: TGCAGCGTCCAGGACAGGAGAAGTGAAAAACTGTTTTTT
CDR3 protein: CSVQDRRSEKLFF

clone size: NA
D gene: TRBD2
V gene: TRBV7-9
J gene: TRBJ2-1
CDR3 DNA: TGTGCCAGCAGCCCCCCACCGGGACTAGCGGGATGGGATGAGCAGTTCTTC
CDR3 protein: CASSPPPGLAGWDEQFF

clone size: once
D gene: NA
V gene: TRBV19
J gene: TRBJ2-5
CDR3 DNA: TGTGCCAGTAGTGGCGGAGGGAGCGTTGGAGAGACCCAGTACTTC
CDR3 protein: CASSGGGSVGETQYF

clone size: NA
D gene: NA
V gene: TRBV4-2
J gene: TRBJ2-3
CDR3 DNA: TGTGCCAGCAGCTACTCCGGGACTTCCACTAGCACAGATACGCAGTATTTT
CDR3 protein: CASSYSGTSTSTDTQYF

clone size: once
D gene: TRBD2
V gene: TRBV6-1
J gene: TRBJ2-1
CDR3 DNA: TGTGCCAGCAGCGTTAGCGGGACTGAGCAGTTCTTC
CDR3 protein: CASSVSGTEQFF

clone size: few
D gene: TRBD2
V gene: TRBV10-3
J gene: TRBJ2-2
CDR3 DNA: TGTGCCATCAGTGAGTCCCTAGCGGAGAACACCGGGGAGCTGTTTTTT
CDR3 protein: CAISESLAENTGELFF

clone size: NA
D gene: NA
V gene: TRBV5-1
J gene: TRBJ1-2
CDR3 DNA: TGCGCCAGCAGGATTGGGTGGGGTAAGGAGGGGAAGCGGTTTAACTATGGCTACACCTTC
CDR3 protein: CASRIGWGKEGKRFNYGYTF

clone size: NA
D gene: NA
V gene: TRBV29-1
J gene: TRBJ1-2
CDR3 DNA: TGCAGCGTTGGGACGGTTCAGCGCTACACCTTC
CDR3 protein: CSVGTVQRYTF

clone size: once
D gene: TRBD1
V gene: TRBV18
J gene: TRBJ2-3
CDR3 DNA: TGTGCCAGCTCACAGGGGACAGGCACAGATACGCAGTATTTT
CDR3 protein: CASSQGTGTDTQYF

clone size: NA
D gene: NA
V gene: TRBV28
J gene: TRBJ1-5
CDR3 DNA: TGTGCCACCTTGGAGACAGTTAAAAATCAGCCCCAGCATTTT
CDR3 protein: CATLETVKNQPQHF

clone size: NA
D gene: NA
V gene: TRBV14
J gene: TRBJ2-5
CDR3 DNA: TGTGCCAGCAGCCAAGATATTAGGGAGGAGACCCAGTACTTC
CDR3 protein: CASSQDIREETQYF

clone size: NA
D gene: TRBD2
V gene: TRBV27
J gene: TRBJ2-7
CDR3 DNA: TGTGCCAGCAGCCGGCGGGGGGGGACTTCCAACTACGAGCAGTACTTC
CDR3 protein: CASSRRGGTSNYEQYF

clone size: NA
D gene: TRBD2
V gene: TRBV6-5
J gene: TRBJ2-3
CDR3 DNA: TGTGCCAGCAGTTACAGTCCTAGCGGGTACACAGATACGCAGTATTTT
CDR3 protein: CASSYSPSGYTDTQYF

clone size: once
D gene: NA
V gene: TRBV5-4
J gene: TRBJ1-3
CDR3 DNA: TGTGCCAGCAGCTTCGGGTTACCAACAGGGAGAGGAAACACCATATATTTT
CDR3 protein: CASSFGLPTGRGNTIYF

clone size: NA
D gene: NA
V gene: TRBV15
J gene: TRBJ2-4
CDR3 DNA: TGTGCCACCAGCAGCTGGTGGGCAGGGGCCAAAAACATTCAGTACTTC
CDR3 protein: CATSSWWAGAKNIQYF

clone size: NA
D gene: TRBD2
V gene: TRBV5-1
J gene: TRBJ2-1
CDR3 DNA: TGCGCCAGCAGCTTGCAAGCGGGGCATACCTACAATGAGCAGTTCTTC
CDR3 protein: CASSLQAGHTYNEQFF

clone size: NA
D gene: NA
V gene: TRBV4-3
J gene: TRBJ2-6
CDR3 DNA: TGCGCCAGCAGCCAAGATACAGGGCTGAGCTCTGGGGCCAACGTCCTGACTTTC
CDR3 protein: CASSQDTGLSSGANVLTF

clone size: NA
D gene: NA
V gene: TRBV5-4
J gene: TRBJ2-4
CDR3 DNA: TGTGCCAGCAGCTCCCGGGGGGCCAAAAACATTCAGTACTTC
CDR3 protein: CASSSRGAKNIQYF

clone size: NA
D gene: NA
V gene: TRBV9
J gene: TRBJ2-1
CDR3 DNA: TGTGCCAGCAGCTCAACCCGGAGACTAGAGAACAATGAGCAGTTCTTC
CDR3 protein: CASSSTRRLENNEQFF

clone size: once
D gene: NA
V gene: TRBV11-2
J gene: TRBJ1-2
CDR3 DNA: TGTGCCAGCAGCTTATTCGGCTATGGCTACACCTTC
CDR3 protein: CASSLFGYGYTF

clone size: NA
D gene: TRBD2
V gene: TRBV6-5
J gene: TRBJ2-5
CDR3 DNA: TGTGCCAGCAGTTACTCGCTAGCGGGAGTCTGGGAGACCCAGTACTTC
CDR3 protein: CASSYSLAGVWETQYF

clone size: NA
D gene: NA
V gene: TRBV5-1
J gene: TRBJ1-1
CDR3 DNA: TGCGCCAGCAGCCAAAGACAGGTGAACACTGAAGCTTTCTTT
CDR3 protein: CASSQRQVNTEAFF

clone size: NA
D gene: NA
V gene: TRBV27
J gene: TRBJ2-6
CDR3 DNA: TGTGCCAGCAGTTCCGACGGGTGGGTGTCTGGGGCCAACGTCCTGACTTTC
CDR3 protein: CASSSDGWVSGANVLTF

clone size: NA
D gene: NA
V gene: TRBV6-5
J gene: TRBJ1-1
CDR3 DNA: TGTGCCAGCAGTTACTCGAAAGGGGGAAGGGACACTGAAGCTTTCTTT
CDR3 protein: CASSYSKGGRDTEAFF

clone size: NA
D gene: NA
V gene: TRBV19
J gene: TRBJ1-5
CDR3 DNA: TGTGCCAGTAGCACCACCGGGACGTCCGTTAGCAATCAGCCCCAGCATTTT
CDR3 protein: CASSTTGTSVSNQPQHF

clone size: NA
D gene: NA
V gene: TRBV7-2
J gene: TRBJ2-1
CDR3 DNA: TGTGCCAGCAGCGCTACTAGCCGCAGGGCCGGTGAGCAGTTCTTC
CDR3 protein: CASSATSRRAGEQFF

clone size: NA
D gene: TRBD2
V gene: TRBV30
J gene: TRBJ2-7
CDR3 DNA: TGTGCCTGGAGTCCCCAGCGGGAGGGTTTATCCTACGAGCAGTACTTC
CDR3 protein: CAWSPQREGLSYEQYF